The 20 T cell receptor beta chains in this list originate from one sample, sequenced in a study of blood T cells in healthy people across ages (dated by TCRdb to between 2015 and 2016). Libraries were constructed by 5' RACE. The instrument given in TCRdb is Illumina HiSeq 2500. A second roughly 6 to 12 cycle PCR used a sample-barcoded 5' primer and a J-beta primer mix. TCRdb reran the public reads through fastp at Q25 and MiXCR, keeping productive beta chains. Rows with one shared CDR3 protein collapse into an entry with the most common genes and DNA. The sample has approximately 1,000,000 distinct CDR3 sequences on record, more than 35% of them singletons. About 19% of the sample goes to the ten largest clones. Sequencing was done on a sample of blood. The receptors stem from an older woman in good health.

This clonotype has more than one count but fewer than ten. J is TRBJ1-5 and V is TRBV3-1; D gene unclear. CDR1 and CDR2 from the germline V gene are LGHDT and YNNKEL (reference sequence). CDR3 length equals 15 residues. The V end lost 4 bases, the J end lost 1 base, and 11 bases lay between the germline ends. CDR3 protein: CASSPEGVSNQPQHF. CDR3 nucleotides: TGTGCCAGCAGCCCCGAGGGCGTGAGCAATCAGCCCCAGCATTTT.

CDR3 region: CASSLNQKTERFDTQYF. The CDR3 region has the DNA TGTGCCAGCAGCTTAAATCAGAAGACAGAAAGGTTCGATACGCAGTATTTT. The J gene is TRBJ2-3, the V gene TRBV7-7; D possibly corresponds to TRBD1 (5 bases). Germline CDR1 is SSHAT and CDR2 is FNYEAQ (reference sequence). This CDR3 contains 17 residues. Deletions cut 2 bases from V and 6 bases from J, with 21 bases between.

This clonotype was found many times. The rearrangement links TRBV27 to TRBJ2-7; D is perhaps TRBD1 (6 bases). The CDR3 consists of 14 residues. Germline CDR1 MNHEY, CDR2 SMNVEV (reference sequence). Between the trimmed V and J ends, which lost 6 bases and 3 bases, there was a span of 15 bases. The CDR3 sequence: CASSLTPQGYEQYF. The CDR3 nucleotides are TGTGCCAGCAGCCTCACACCACAGGGCTACGAGCAGTACTTC.

In the case of this clonotype: A read error may be the cause here, since a much bigger clone is one base away. The chain recombines TRBV20-1 with TRBJ2-4; D gene uncertain. Germline V CDR1 and CDR2: DFQATT, SNEGSKA (reference sequence). This CDR3 comprises 14 residues. The CDR3 loop reads CRARSVGWANIQYF. Here the CDR3 DNA reads TGCAGGGCTAGATCGGTGGGATGGGCGAACATTCAGTACTTC.

J is TRBJ2-3 and V is TRBV10-1, with a tentative D call TRBD2 (5 bases). Trimming removed 2 bases from V and 3 bases from J, with 9 bases in between. The germline CDR1 and CDR2 sequences are WNHNN and SYGVQD (reference sequence). CDR3 length: 14 amino acids. CDR3: CASSEASRTDTQYF. The DNA for the CDR3 is TGCGCCAGCAGTGAGGCTAGCAGGACAGATACGCAGTATTTT.

This chain links TRBV15 with TRBJ2-1, with 10 bases aligning to TRBD2. V lost 5 bases to trimming and J lost 5 bases; unmatched junction nucleotides: 9. This CDR3 comprises 16 residues. Per germline, CDR1 LNHNV and CDR2 YYDKDF (reference sequence). CDR3 in DNA: TGTGCCACCAGCGCCAGCGGGAGGGCCCACGACAATGAGCAGTTCTTC. It is translated as CATSASGRAHDNEQFF.

The rearrangement joins TRBV18 to TRBJ2-3; D remains ambiguous. The CDR3 is made up of 14 amino acids. Per germline, CDR1 KGHSH and CDR2 LQKENI. V gave up 3 bases and J gave up 4 bases, with 11 bases separating them. The CDR3 DNA reads as TGTGCCAGCTCACCGACGTCCAGCTCAGATACGCAGTATTTT. Its protein product is CASSPTSSSDTQYF.

This clonotype was seen just once. J is TRBJ1-2 and V is TRBV9; D is ambiguous. The CDR3 has 14 amino acids. Trimming took off 3 bases at V and 3 bases at J, with 12 bases between the two ends. From germline, CDR1 is SGDLS and CDR2 YYNGEE. For the CDR3, the DNA is TGTGCCAGCAGCGGGGGAACGGTGGACTATGGCTACACCTTC. It encodes CASSGGTVDYGYTF.

This clonotype was seen more than once but under ten times. V is TRBV3-1 and J is TRBJ2-5, with a tentative D call TRBD1 (5 bases). Per germline, CDR1 LGHDT and CDR2 YNNKEL (reference sequence). V gave up 4 bases and J gave up 1 base, with 13 bases separating them. The CDR3 extends over 15 amino acids. The CDR3 loop reads CASSPRRQRQETQYF. The CDR3 DNA sequence: TGTGCCAGCAGCCCACGCAGACAGCGCCAAGAGACCCAGTACTTC.

This sequence joins TRBV9 and TRBJ2-3; TRBD2 aligns across 7 bases. In germline, CDR1 is SGDLS, CDR2 YYNGEE. The V gene end was trimmed by 0 bases and the J gene end by 3 bases; junction bases not matched to a gene: 16. The CDR3 contains 19 residues. The CDR3: CASSVATLAGAGSTDTQYF. The CDR3 DNA reads TGTGCCAGCAGCGTAGCGACCCTGGCGGGAGCGGGTAGTACAGATACGCAGTATTTT.

This clonotype has only one observation. The chain has TRBV5-1 and TRBJ2-3; 9 bases match TRBD2. Trimming removed 4 bases from V and 2 bases from J; junction bases left unmatched: 8. The CDR3 spans 16 residues. Germline CDR1 reads SGHRS; CDR2 reads YFSETQ. The CDR3 is CASSPGTSSNTDTQYF. The CDR3 DNA reads TGCGCCAGCAGCCCCGGGACTAGCTCTAACACAGATACGCAGTATTTT.

The J gene is TRBJ2-4, the V gene TRBV28, with 9 bases that match TRBD1. Judging by the DNA end, TRBJ2-7 fits better; the J call may be wrong. Germline CDR1 reads MDHEN; CDR2 reads SYDVKM. The CDR3 extends over 13 amino acids. CDR3: CASTGDRVDEQYF. CDR3 sequence (DNA): TGTGCCAGCACAGGGGACAGGGTGGACGAGCAGTACTTC.

V gene TRBV4-1 combines with J gene TRBJ2-3, with TRBD2 identical over 13 bases. V was pared by 4 bases and J by 7 bases, with 8 bases of the junction left unmatched. In germline, CDR1 is MGHRA, CDR2 YSYEKL. The CDR3 consists of 16 residues. CDR3 amino acids: CASSPRTSGSGHTQYF. The CDR3 DNA follows: TGCGCCAGCAGCCCCCGGACTAGCGGGAGCGGGCATACGCAGTATTTT.

The chain combines TRBV4-2 with TRBJ2-5; perhaps TRBD1 as D (7 bases). The DNA end is a closer match to TRBJ2-7, so the J assignment may be wrong. The germline V gene has CDR1 LGHNA and CDR2 YNFKEQ. The CDR3 is 13 amino acids. As DNA, the CDR3 is TGTGCCAGCAGCCACCCCCAGGGGGGCGAGCAGTACTTC. Translated: CASSHPQGGEQYF.

A few counts support this clonotype. The chain couples TRBV6-1 to TRBJ1-5; D call uncertain. Germline CDR1 is MNHNS and CDR2 is SASEGT. This CDR3 is built from 16 residues. Trimming took off 0 bases at V and 5 bases at J, with 14 bases between the two ends. CDR3 coding DNA: TGTGCCAGCAGTGAAGCTAGTACCTGGACTTATCAGCCCCAGCATTTT. Amino acid sequence: CASSEASTWTYQPQHF.

The CDR3 region has the DNA TGCAGTGCTAGAGATCTCATGCGGGGAACGAACACCGGGGAGCTGTTTTTT. This gives the protein CSARDLMRGTNTGELFF. V and J are TRBV20-1 and TRBJ2-2, with a weak D call TRBD2 (6 bases). Germline assignment: CDR1 DFQATT and CDR2 SNEGSKA (reference sequence). The CDR3 has 17 amino acids. Trimming removed 0 bases at V and 0 bases at J, with 14 bases between.

Notes on this clonotype: One end of the junction varies from germline; a read error may be responsible. V and J are TRBV29-1 and TRBJ2-1; D call uncertain. The CDR3 length is 12 residues. CDR1 is SQVTM, CDR2 ANQGSEA, per germline. The CDR3 coding sequence is TGCGGCGTTCTCGGTGCTTACAATGAGCAGTTCTTC. It translates to CGVLGAYNEQFF.

CDR3 in amino acids: CSARDGARMGKLFF. CDR3 DNA: TGCAGTGCTAGAGATGGGGCCCGAATGGGAAAACTGTTTTTT. This chain links TRBV20-1 with TRBJ1-4, with a possible D match to TRBD1 (5 bases). Germline CDR1 is DFQATT and CDR2 is SNEGSKA (reference sequence). This CDR3 is built from 14 residues. Trimming shortened V by 0 bases and J by 10 bases, and 15 bases separated the two germline ends.

This rearrangement joins TRBV5-1 to TRBJ2-3, with D hard to call. This CDR3 is 15 amino acids long. Deletions cut 4 bases from V and 2 bases from J, with 14 bases between. The V gene's germline CDR1 is SGHRS and CDR2 YFSETQ. The CDR3 DNA sequence: TGCGCCAGCAGCACGGACGGGTACCCCACAGATACGCAGTATTTT. Residues: CASSTDGYPTDTQYF.

A remark on this clonotype: An end of the junction differs from the germline gene, which may be a read error. The J gene is TRBJ2-4, the V gene TRBV5-1; D may correspond to TRBD1 or TRBD2 (5 bases each). Judging by the DNA end, TRBJ2-7 fits better; the J call may be wrong. The germline V gene encodes CDR1 SGHRS and CDR2 YFSETQ. The length of the CDR3 is 16 residues. This CDR3 is CARSFSLGAANYEQYF. DNA for the CDR3: TGCGCCCGCAGCTTTAGCCTCGGGGCAGCTAACTACGAGCAGTACTTC.